One sample yielded the 10 T cell receptor beta chains listed below, sequenced in a study of tissue T cells after allogeneic stem cell transplantation. Some clones are missing from TCRdb's copy, which holds only in-frame ones; the method was immunoSEQ multiplex PCR. The sample consists of roughly 25,000 clones, around 67% of them appearing once. This specimen consisted of tissue from the ileum, obtained at autopsy. The source of these receptors is a female donor older than 55 with lung cancer.

The CDR3 reads CASSKTDRAEQYF. For the CDR3, the DNA is TGTGCCAGCAGTAAAACAGATCGGGCCGAGCAGTACTTC. The chain has TRBV6-5 and TRBJ2-7, with no clear D. From germline, CDR1 is MNHEY and CDR2 SVGAGI. The V gene lost 5 bases and the J gene lost 6 bases, with 14 bases spanning the gap. The CDR3 is 13 residues long.

The V call is TRBV30, the J call TRBJ1-3; D remains ambiguous. Germline assignment: CDR1 GTSNPN and CDR2 SVGIG (reference sequence). The CDR3 covers 15 residues. V was cut by 8 bases and J by 0 bases, with 17 bases left in between. The CDR3: CAGRGITRSGNTIYF. In DNA, the CDR3 is TGTGCCGGCCGAGGGATCACCCGCTCTGGAAACACCATATATTTT.

V gene TRBV14 combines with J gene TRBJ2-4; 7 nucleotides agree with TRBD1. Germline values: CDR1 SGHDN, CDR2 FVKESK. With 4 bases clipped from V and 7 bases from J, the junction kept 16 bases outside the gene matches. The CDR3 is 17 residues long. In nucleotides, the CDR3 is TGTGCCAGCAGCCGTGGACAGGACAAAAATTTGGAGAACATTCAGTACTTC. Protein: CASSRGQDKNLENIQYF.

The rearrangement uses TRBV12-5 and TRBJ2-1; D uncertain. Germline CDR1 reads LGHNT; CDR2 reads FRNRAP. The CDR3 has 12 amino acids. Deletions cut 2 bases from V and 8 bases from J, with 7 bases between. The CDR3 coding sequence is TGTGCTAGTGGTTTGCCTCTTTATGAGCAGTTCTTC. Encoded protein: CASGLPLYEQFF.

The chain has TRBV4-2 and TRBJ2-7; D is unresolved. CDR1 is LGHNA, CDR2 YNFKEQ, per germline. Trimming took off 0 bases at V and 3 bases at J, with 9 bases between the two ends. This CDR3 spans 14 amino acids. CDR3 in DNA: TGTGCCAGCAGCCAAGATGGTCTCAGCTACGAGCAGTACTTC. Amino acids: CASSQDGLSYEQYF.

The chain employs TRBV6-5 and TRBJ1-4; D gene unclear. With 6 bases removed from V and 10 bases from J, the gap between germline ends came to 18 bases. This CDR3 spans 14 amino acids. Per the germline V gene, CDR1 is MNHEY and CDR2 is SVGAGI. The CDR3 nucleotides are TGTGCCAGCAGCACGGTTACGTTCGAGGGAAAACTGTTTTTT. Its translation: CASSTVTFEGKLFF.

J is TRBJ1-5 and V is TRBV5-3; 9 bases agree with TRBD1. TRBV5-3 is noted as an ORF with a role that remains uncertain. The J segment lost 3 bases and the V segment lost 4 bases, leaving 8 bases of the junction unmatched. The CDR3 covers 16 residues. The CDR3 sequence is CARSAGQGRNNQPQHF. The CDR3, as DNA: TGTGCCAGAAGCGCCGGACAGGGGCGAAACAATCAGCCCCAGCATTTT.

The genes are TRBV19 and TRBJ1-2; tentatively, D is TRBD1 (5 bases). Germline-derived CDR1 and CDR2 are LNHDA and SQIVND (reference sequence). V shed 3 bases and J shed 4 bases, with 12 bases lying between them. The CDR3 contains 14 residues. This chain's CDR3 is CASSMRGRAYGYTF. The CDR3 DNA sequence: TGTGCCAGTAGTATGCGAGGCAGGGCCTATGGCTACACCTTC.

The chain employs TRBV7-9 and TRBJ1-4, with 9 bases fitting TRBD1. The CDR3 covers 15 residues. Losses at the gene ends were 4 bases for V and 9 bases for J; bases not matched to a gene: 9. Germline CDR1 and CDR2: SEHNR and FQNEAQ (reference sequence). The chain's CDR3 is CASSSWDRVGKKLFF. In DNA, the CDR3 is TGTGCCAGCAGCTCCTGGGACAGGGTGGGGAAAAAACTGTTTTTT.

The chain is built from TRBV6-2 or TRBV6-3 and TRBJ2-1, with TRBD2 identical over 14 bases. The V gene end was trimmed by 5 bases and the J gene end by 7 bases; junction bases not matched to a gene: 7. Germline CDR1 is MNHEY and CDR2 is SVGEGT. The CDR3 covers 16 residues. CDR3 nucleotides: TGTGCCAGCAGTACAAGACTAGCGGGGGGGAAGAATGAGCAGTTCTTC. This gives the protein CASSTRLAGGKNEQFF.